These T cell receptor beta chains were read from a single sample in a study of shared clonotypes between healthy human individuals. Some clones are missing from TCRdb's copy, which holds only in-frame ones; the method was immunoSEQ multiplex PCR. Seen here are 2 million to 2.5 million clones, about 92% observed once, and the top ten hold around 1.7%. Specimen: naive CD8+ T cells from PBMCs. The receptors here all came from a man aged 18 to 29 in good health. Some clones in this sample may be carry-over from other donors' samples. The CDR3 runs from the conserved cysteine through the conserved F or W. A D gene is named only where the DNA matches it firmly. Clone size, where shown, is once, few, many, or a class for clones that have expanded.

clone_size	d_call	v_call	j_call	cdr3_aa	cdr3_nt
-	-	TRBV2	TRBJ1-1	CASNGWAGNTEAFF	TGTGCCAGCAATGGGTGGGCGGGGAACACTGAAGCTTTCTTT
-	-	TRBV5-1	TRBJ1-1	CASSHHSGVSFERANLNTEAFF	TGCGCCAGCAGTCACCACTCAGGGGTCTCCTTCGAACGAGCAAACCTAAACACTGAAGCTTTCTTT
-	TRBD1	TRBV14	TRBJ1-2	CASSQRQGILYGYTF	TGTGCCAGCAGCCAAAGACAGGGGATACTCTATGGCTACACCTTC
few	TRBD1	TRBV4-1	TRBJ1-5	CASSQFGTGGNQPQHF	TGCGCCAGCAGCCAGTTCGGGACAGGGGGGAATCAGCCCCAGCATTTT
-	-	TRBV11-2	TRBJ2-1	CASSPFGVLGGPNNEQFF	TGTGCCAGCAGCCCTTTTGGGGTCCTAGGGGGACCGAACAATGAGCAGTTCTTC
-	TRBD2	TRBV4-1	TRBJ2-5	CASRRFTSGIQETQYF	TGCGCCAGCAGGAGGTTTACTAGCGGTATCCAAGAGACCCAGTACTTC
-	-	TRBV27	TRBJ2-1	CASSWSPGASYNEQFF	TGTGCCAGCAGTTGGTCCCCGGGGGCTTCCTACAATGAGCAGTTCTTC
-	-	TRBV6-1	TRBJ1-1	CASSEYRGDEAFF	TGTGCCAGCAGTGAGTACCGGGGGGATGAAGCTTTCTTT
once	-	TRBV27	TRBJ2-1	CASSSYRLSYNEQFF	TGTGCCAGCAGTTCCTACCGACTGTCCTACAATGAGCAGTTCTTC
-	-	TRBV29-1	TRBJ2-1	CSVPDPSAEQFF	TGCAGCGTTCCCGACCCGTCAGCTGAGCAGTTCTTC
-	-	TRBV6-5	TRBJ2-5	CASSPRPLTGETQYF	TGTGCCAGCAGTCCGCGGCCGCTGACCGGGGAGACCCAGTACTTC
-	-	TRBV28	TRBJ2-5	CASSPPGVGETQYF	TGTGCCAGCAGTCCCCCGGGGGTAGGAGAGACCCAGTACTTC
-	-	TRBV6-5	TRBJ2-1	CASSYGDNEQFF	TGTGCCAGCAGTTACGGCGACAATGAGCAGTTCTTC
-	-	TRBV27	TRBJ1-2	CASSTGLNYGYTF	TGTGCCAGCAGCACAGGGTTGAACTATGGCTACACCTTC
-	-	TRBV9	TRBJ1-1	CASSGGGNTEAFF	TGTGCCAGCAGCGGTGGGGGTAACACTGAAGCTTTCTTT
once	-	TRBV7-9	TRBJ2-7	CASSPENLEQYF	TGTGCCAGCAGCCCCGAGAACCTCGAGCAGTACTTC
-	TRBD1	TRBV28	TRBJ2-7	CASSLAPASRGRVYEQYF	TGTGCCAGCAGTTTAGCCCCCGCCTCCAGGGGGAGAGTCTACGAGCAGTACTTC
-	TRBD1	TRBV29-1	TRBJ1-1	CSVGGQGRRGNTEAFF	TGCAGCGTTGGGGGACAGGGCCGCCGAGGGAACACTGAAGCTTTCTTT
-	-	TRBV4-1	TRBJ1-4	CASSQDSGRYEKLFF	TGCGCCAGCAGCCAAGATTCGGGACGATATGAAAAACTGTTTTTT
-	TRBD1	TRBV6-1	TRBJ1-1	CASSAGQGNTEAFF	TGTGCCAGCAGTGCCGGACAGGGGAACACTGAAGCTTTCTTT
-	-	TRBV4-3	TRBJ2-7	CASSQVVGVYEQYF	TGCGCCAGCAGCCAAGTAGTTGGAGTCTACGAGCAGTACTTC
-	-	TRBV7-8	TRBJ2-7	CASSLVRSVGYEQYF	TGTGCCAGCAGCTTAGTACGCTCTGTGGGGTACGAGCAGTACTTC
-	TRBD1	TRBV5-5	TRBJ1-1	CASSHRGRTEAFF	TGTGCCAGCAGCCACAGGGGGCGGACTGAAGCTTTCTTT
-	TRBD2	TRBV23-1	TRBJ2-7	CASSQTGAGVSNEQYF	TGCGCCAGCAGTCAAACCGGAGCGGGAGTGAGCAACGAGCAGTACTTC
-	TRBD1	TRBV9	TRBJ1-2	CASSGGRQGYYGYTF	TGTGCCAGCAGCGGGGGGAGACAGGGGTACTATGGCTACACCTTC
-	-	TRBV10-1	TRBJ1-2	CASTRDGYGYTF	TGCGCCAGCACCAGGGACGGCTATGGCTACACCTTC
-	TRBD2	TRBV9	TRBJ2-5	CASSVGGSPETQYF	TGTGCCAGCAGCGTAGGCGGGAGCCCGGAGACCCAGTACTTC
-	TRBD1	TRBV5-6	TRBJ2-7	CASSFGTGFTEQYF	TGTGCCAGCAGCTTTGGGACAGGTTTTACCGAGCAGTACTTC
-	-	TRBV9	TRBJ2-6	CASSAGDSGANVLTF	TGTGCCAGCAGCGCCGGGGACTCTGGGGCCAACGTCCTGACTTTC